This TCR beta chain originates from a study of shared clonotypes between healthy human individuals. Points from the study as a whole: Genetic and exposure-history diversity was limited by the few donors. For naive CD4 cells, roughly 5% of clonotypes were shared across a handful of donors. The four-donor shared clonotypes exceeded non-shared clonotypes in generation probability, with non-shared ones scoring lower.

CDR1 and CDR2 from the germline V gene are SGHKS and YYEKEE (reference sequence). The CDR3 consists of 15 residues. J lost 4 bases, V lost 2 bases, and 5 bases had no gene match. Concerning this clone: The target antigen is unknown.

Generated by immunoSEQ multiplex PCR, the TCRdb table keeps only in-frame clones and is missing some. The sample holds about 2.1 million clones, roughly 95% seen once. Positively selected for CCR7, the CD45RO-negative cells used as naive CD8 cells excluded terminally differentiated effector memory CD45RA+ cells. The sequenced sample was naive CD8+ T cells from PBMCs. This rearrangement joins TRBV5-5 to TRBJ1-3; 8 nucleotides align to TRBD1. The sequence came from a man between 18 and 35 years old in good health. Some clones in this sample may be carry-over from other donors' samples. In nucleotides, the CDR3 is TGTGCCAGCAGCTTCGGACAGGGAACCGGAAACACCATATATTTT. It specifies CASSFGQGTGNTIYF.